This T cell receptor (beta chain) was observed in a study of technical replicates of blood from a few donors. Profiled with immunoSEQ multiplex PCR; TCRdb holds only in-frame clones, not every one. The sample holds about 91,000 clones, about 90% seen once. Germline V lookup: CDR1 MGHRA, CDR2 YSYEKL. The CDR3 extends over 13 amino acids. Trimming left V 0 bases short and J 3 bases short, with 6 bases between. The receptor's source is a human donor in good health. The chain links TRBV4-1 to TRBJ2-7, with D unresolved. Sequencing input: T cells isolated from PBMCs. In DNA, the CDR3 is TGCGCCAGCAGCCAAGATAACTACTACGAGCAGTACTTC. The encoded protein is CASSQDNYYEQYF.